Reported below is one TCR beta chain. This entry is derived from a study of blood T cell repertoires in COVID-19. Study overall: Italy, Spain and the United States were the sources of the convalescent and acute COVID-19 samples. Sources were T cells, B-cell-depleted T cells, or PBMCs; the material itself was cDNA or gDNA.

The table came from immunoSEQ multiplex PCR; TCRdb's copy has only in-frame clones and leaves some out. The table includes 300,000 or so clones, roughly 90% detected once. Participant ages covered about 18 to 100 years across about 25 US areas. This CDR3 region has 14 residues. Germline values: CDR1 KGHSH, CDR2 LQKENI. V dropped 4 bases and J dropped 0 bases, with 9 bases sitting between them. This TCR derives from a man between 60 and 70 years old who had recovered from COVID-19. The rearrangement uses TRBV18 and TRBJ1-1, with unresolved D. Sequencing used PBMCs or T cells enriched from blood (not recorded which). The CDR3: CASSRYTVNTEAFF. In DNA, the CDR3 is TGTGCCAGCTCACGTTACACAGTGAACACTGAAGCTTTCTTT.